This entry features one T cell receptor beta chain sequence. The sample belongs to a study of blood T cell repertoires in COVID-19. The overall study: Italy, Spain and the United States were the sources of the convalescent and acute COVID-19 samples.

This CDR3 region has 14 residues. In the authors' methods: For nucleated cells, counts were estimated from reference gene primer amplification. The table came from immunoSEQ multiplex PCR; TCRdb's copy has only in-frame clones and leaves some out. The V and J calls and clone size come from that table; D and trimming were worked out from the DNA. This repertoire shows approximately 120,000 clones, roughly three quarters found once; its top ten account for over 15%. The specimen was peripheral blood. The chain has TRBV12-2 and TRBJ2-7; the D segment call TRBD2 is taken from the table without a DNA check. TRBV12-2 is a pseudogene locus. This TCR was sampled from a man older than 75 with acute or convalescent COVID-19. CDR3: CASRWDSSTYEQYF. CDR3 DNA: TGTGCAAGTCGCTGGGACTCATCTACCTACGAGCAGTACTTC.